The TCR beta chain described here comes from a study of identifying expanded T cells in peripheral blood. This CDR3 is 14 amino acids long. After removal of 5 bases from V and 4 bases from J, the junction contained 3 bases not matched to a gene. Germline CDR1 is SGHTA and CDR2 is FQGNSA. Generated by immunoSEQ multiplex PCR, the TCRdb table keeps only in-frame clones and is missing some. The sample carries under 95,000 clones, about nine tenths recorded once. This receptor was identified in a person aged 18 to 70 in good health. The sequenced material came from blood. The chain uses TRBV7-2 and TRBJ2-7; 12 bases are a match to TRBD2. The CDR3 DNA follows: TGTGCCAGCAGCCTCACTAGCGGGAGGTACGAGCAGTACTTC. Its translation: CASSLTSGRYEQYF.